A single sample gave rise to the 20 T cell receptor beta chains below, sequenced in a study of T cells after yellow fever vaccination. TCRdb itself ran the 5' RACE reads through MiXCR, one entry per CDR3 protein. The table lists approximately 550,000 distinct CDR3 sequences, 13% of them singletons. This material consisted of PBMCs, taken on the day of the yellow fever booster vaccination. The receptors come from a man aged 25 to 40 who received the YFV17D yellow fever vaccine.

V gene TRBV2 combines with J gene TRBJ2-3, with D unresolved. V was trimmed by 7 bases and J by 7 bases, leaving 9 bases between them. The length of the CDR3 is 11 residues. Germline CDR1 SNHLY, CDR2 FYNNEI. CDR3 region: CASKTLNTQYF. The CDR3 nucleotides read TGTGCCAGCAAGACGCTAAATACGCAGTATTTT.

The chain has TRBV28 and TRBJ2-7, with TRBD2 matching 7 bases. Germline V lookup: CDR1 MDHEN, CDR2 SYDVKM. The CDR3 runs 15 residues. V was clipped by 6 bases and J by 2 bases; unmatched bases: 10. This chain's CDR3 is CASSGGGSGTYEQYF. As DNA, the CDR3 is TGTGCCAGCAGCGGCGGGGGTAGCGGAACCTACGAGCAGTACTTC.

This clonotype came up a few times. J is TRBJ2-5 and V is TRBV11-3, with 12 bases lining up with TRBD2. The germline V gene has CDR1 SGHNT and CDR2 YENEEA. V dropped 5 bases and J dropped 1; count of bases not matched to a gene: 5. The CDR3 has 16 amino acids. CDR3 nucleotides: TGTGCCAGCAGCCCGGGGACTAGCGGGTTCCAAGAGACCCAGTACTTC. Protein product: CASSPGTSGFQETQYF.

This clonotype showed up just a few times. The rearrangement uses TRBV20-1 and TRBJ1-6, with a tentative D call TRBD1 (6 bases). With 6 bases removed from V and 8 bases from J, the gap between germline ends came to 14 bases. Germline V gives CDR1 DFQATT, CDR2 SNEGSKA (reference sequence). CDR3 length equals 13 residues. The CDR3 here is CSAERDTHSPLHF. In DNA, the CDR3 is TGCAGTGCGGAAAGGGACACCCATTCACCCCTCCACTTT.

This clonotype showed up just a few times. The chain employs TRBV6-1 and TRBJ1-1, with D maybe TRBD1 (5 bases). CDR1 and CDR2 (germline): MNHNS, SASEGT. Trimming left V 7 bases short and J 1 base short, with 13 bases between. CDR3 size: 14 residues. The CDR3 loop is CASTKGRANTEAFF. DNA of the CDR3: TGTGCCAGCACAAAGGGACGGGCGAACACTGAAGCTTTCTTT.

This clonotype showed up just a few times. The chain has TRBV5-1 and TRBJ2-1; 10 nucleotides match TRBD2. This CDR3 comprises 19 residues. Losses at the gene ends were 2 bases for V and 1 base for J; bases not matched to a gene: 12. CDR1 and CDR2 (germline): SGHRS, YFSETQ. CDR3 sequence: CASSFPGLANVESYNEQFF. The DNA of the CDR3 is TGCGCCAGCAGCTTTCCGGGACTAGCGAACGTTGAATCCTACAATGAGCAGTTCTTC.

This chain links TRBV18 with TRBJ2-1; 7 bases are shared with TRBD2. CDR1 is KGHSH and CDR2 is LQKENI in the germline V gene. J gave up 5 bases and V 8 bases, and 9 bases lay outside the gene matches. The length of the CDR3 is 14 residues. The CDR3 DNA sequence: TGTGCCAGCAAGCGGGGCTTTACCGACAATGAGCAGTTCTTC. Its translation: CASKRGFTDNEQFF. Full variable domain (remainder filled in from reference TRBV18 and TRBJ2-1): NAGVMQNPRHLVRRRGQEARLRCSPMKGHSHVYWYRQLPEEGLKFMVYLQKENIIDESGMPKERFSAEFPKEGPSILRIQQVVRGDSAAYFCASKRGFTDNEQFFGPGTRLTVL.

This clonotype came up a few times. V gene TRBV5-1 combines with J gene TRBJ2-5, with 13 bases identical to TRBD2. Per germline, CDR1 SGHRS and CDR2 YFSETQ. Trimming took 1 base from V and 5 from J; bases not matched to a gene: 29. CDR3 size: 24 residues. In DNA, the CDR3 is TGCGCCAGCAGCTTGTGTGTCGTGGACGGATCAACGCTGGGACTAGCGGGAAAGGGGGAGACCCAGTACTTC. Amino acid sequence: CASSLCVVDGSTLGLAGKGETQYF.

CDR3: CASRRLAGGESSYNEQFF. For the CDR3, the DNA is TGTGCCAGCAGACGACTAGCGGGTGGCGAGAGCTCCTACAATGAGCAGTTCTTC. The chain carries TRBV27 and TRBJ2-1; TRBD2 matches 10 bases. Germline values: CDR1 MNHEY, CDR2 SMNVEV (reference sequence). V shed 6 bases, J shed 0 bases, and the junction held 11 bases outside the gene matches. This CDR3 has 18 residues.

The chain combines TRBV29-1 with TRBJ2-2, with 14 bases that match TRBD2. V gave up 4 bases and J gave up 2 bases; unmatched junction bases: 3. CDR1 is SQVTM, CDR2 ANQGSEA, per germline. CDR3 length equals 16 residues. The CDR3 bases are TGCAGCGTTGTGACTAGCGGGAGGGAAAACACCGGGGAGCTGTTTTTT. Protein sequence: CSVVTSGRENTGELFF.

V usage is TRBV20-1 and J usage is TRBJ2-7; D remains ambiguous. The germline V gene encodes CDR1 DFQATT and CDR2 SNEGSKA (reference sequence). V lost 1 base to trimming and J lost 1 base, with 8 bases between them. The length of the CDR3 is 13 residues. Here the CDR3 reads CSARGRASYEQYF. CDR3 DNA sequence: TGCAGTGCTAGAGGCCGAGCATCCTACGAGCAGTACTTC.

The chain employs TRBV5-6 and TRBJ1-2, with TRBD1 as a possible D gene (6 bases). The germline V gene encodes CDR1 SGHDT and CDR2 YYEEEE. V gave up 3 bases and J gave up 4 bases, with 16 bases separating them. The CDR3 length is 15 residues. The CDR3 DNA reads TGTGCCAGCAGCTCGCTTCGGGGGGCCGTCTATGGCTACACCTTC. Its protein product is CASSSLRGAVYGYTF. Based on the CDR3 plus reference TRBV5-6 and TRBJ1-2, the full variable domain is DAGVTQSPTHLIKTRGQQVTLRCSPKSGHDTVSWYQQALGQGPQFIFQYYEEEERQRGNFPDRFSGHQFPNYSSELNVNALLLGDSALYLCASSSLRGAVYGYTFGSGTRLTVV.

This clonotype was recorded a few times. V usage is TRBV7-9 and J usage is TRBJ2-7; D remains ambiguous. V lost 1 base to trimming and J lost 2 bases, with 12 bases between them. Germline V gives CDR1 SEHNR, CDR2 FQNEAQ (reference sequence). CDR3 length equals 15 residues. CDR3 protein: CASSLDLRLTYEQYF. The CDR3 nucleotides are TGTGCCAGCAGCTTAGATCTCAGGTTGACCTACGAGCAGTACTTC.

This chain connects TRBV2 to TRBJ1-5; no clear D gene. Germline lookup yields CDR1 SNHLY and CDR2 FYNNEI. V lost 7 bases, J lost 4 bases, and 11 bases lay in between. CDR3 length equals 13 residues. The CDR3 reads CASTSDFNQPQHF. In DNA, the CDR3 is TGTGCCAGCACGAGTGACTTTAATCAGCCCCAGCATTTT.

Ten or more counts support this clonotype. The V and J genes are TRBV6-1 and TRBJ2-6; unclear D gene. Germline CDR1 reads MNHNS; CDR2 reads SASEGT. The CDR3 totals 18 residues. V was clipped by 4 bases and J by 0 bases, with 16 bases between them. In DNA form, the CDR3 reads TGTGCCAGCAGTGCCAAGTGGCCCCAGTACTCTGGGGCCAACGTCCTGACTTTC. This gives the protein CASSAKWPQYSGANVLTF.

The rearrangement links TRBV29-1 to TRBJ1-4; D is unresolved. Germline CDR1 SQVTM, CDR2 ANQGSEA. The CDR3 is 13 amino acids. Trimming stripped 8 bases from V and 8 bases from J, with 18 bases between. CDR3 region: CSFNEGTGEKLFF. The CDR3 DNA reads as TGCAGCTTCAATGAGGGTACCGGAGAAAAACTGTTTTTT.

This clonotype was detected a few times. The rearrangement links TRBV7-6 to TRBJ2-2, with 8 positions matching TRBD2. The CDR3 totals 16 residues. The germline CDR1 and CDR2 sequences are SGHVS and FNYEAQ. J gave up 6 bases and V 5 bases, and 11 bases lay outside the gene matches. The CDR3 sequence: CASSLPGGADAGELFF. The CDR3 region has the DNA TGTGCCAGCAGCCTCCCGGGGGGGGCGGACGCCGGGGAGCTGTTTTTT.

The sample holds a few counts of this clonotype. The junction and the germline gene differ at one end; a read error may be behind it. The rearrangement uses TRBV6-9 and TRBJ2-1; no clear D gene. The CDR3 covers 9 residues. Germline CDR1 and CDR2: MNHGY and SVAAGI. The CDR3 spells CLPYNEQFF. The DNA for the CDR3 is TGCTTACCCTACAATGAGCAGTTCTTC.

The chain couples TRBV6-5 to TRBJ2-7; no clear D gene. CDR1 and CDR2 (germline): MNHEY, SVGAGI. This CDR3 spans 13 amino acids. V lost 3 bases, J lost 1 base, and 7 bases lay in between. CDR3 residues: CASSYNPSYEQYF. For the CDR3, the DNA is TGTGCCAGCAGTTATAATCCATCCTACGAGCAGTACTTC.

This clonotype showed up just a few times. V usage is TRBV12-3 or TRBV12-4 and J usage is TRBJ1-5; weak D call: TRBD1 (6 bases). CDR3 length equals 16 residues. V lost 5 bases to trimming and J lost 4 bases, with 18 bases between them. The CDR3: CASSPRGGDRNQPQHF. Here the CDR3 DNA reads TGTGCCAGCAGTCCCCGAGGGGGGGATAGGAATCAGCCCCAGCATTTT.